These 10 T cell receptor beta chains were all obtained from the same sample, sequenced in a study of T cells in Graves' hyperthyroidism and ophthalmopathy. RNA transcripts gave rise to amplified TCR beta CDR3 regions. Carried out on the TCR CDR3, a first-round RT-PCR used the HTBI primer set. TCRdb independently ran MiXCR on the multiplex PCR reads; one entry per CDR3 protein. The profile covers about 360,000 distinct CDR3 sequences, with around 14% appearing a single time and roughly 8.3% taken by the ten largest. Sequenced sample: blood. The receptors shown here come from a woman aged 18-30 years with Graves' hyperthyroidism.

In this sample, this clonotype turned up many times. J is TRBJ1-5 and V is TRBV9; D possibly corresponds to TRBD1 (5 bases). The V gene's germline CDR1 is SGDLS and CDR2 YYNGEE. Trimming left V 0 bases short and J 2 bases short, with 9 bases between. This CDR3 spans 15 amino acids. DNA of the CDR3: TGTGCCAGCAGCGTAGGTGGGACTGGCAATCAGCCCCAGCATTTT. Amino acids: CASSVGGTGNQPQHF.

This clonotype was counted at least ten times. The chain is built from TRBV2 and TRBJ2-1, with TRBD1 identical over 12 bases. V dropped 6 bases and J dropped 10; count of bases not matched to a gene: 7. This CDR3 has 14 amino acids. Germline CDR1 is SNHLY and CDR2 is FYNNEI. The CDR3 sequence: CASRAGQGAWEQFF. In nucleotides, the CDR3 is TGTGCCAGCAGGGCGGGACAGGGGGCATGGGAGCAGTTCTTC.

Remarks on this clonotype: This sequence may be a read error, since a much larger clone differs from it by one base. The CDR3 loop reads CASSVVQHTDTRYF. The DNA of the CDR3 is TGTGCCAGCAGCGTAGTACAGCACACAGATACGCGGTATTTT. The chain has TRBV9 and TRBJ2-3, with D uncertain. This CDR3 region has 14 residues. Germline assignment: CDR1 SGDLS and CDR2 YYNGEE.

This clonotype was counted at least ten times. The chain links TRBV3-1 to TRBJ2-3, with D unclear. Germline values: CDR1 LGHDT, CDR2 YNNKEL (reference sequence). This CDR3 region has 13 residues. V lost 4 bases and J lost 2, with 7 bases in between. The CDR3 protein is CASSRLITDTQYF. CDR3 DNA: TGTGCCAGCAGCCGACTGATCACAGATACGCAGTATTTT.

This clonotype was seen once. Just one base apart from a much larger clone, this may be a read error. This chain links TRBV5-6 with TRBJ2-1; the match to TRBD1 covers 10 bases. Germline assignment: CDR1 SGHDT and CDR2 YYEEEE. The CDR3 runs 15 residues. This CDR3 reads CASSFSGTGDNEQLF. The CDR3 nucleotides read TGTGCCAGCAGCTTCTCCGGGACAGGGGACAATGAGCAGCTCTTC.

This clonotype was counted at least ten times. This chain links TRBV29-1 with TRBJ2-1; perhaps TRBD1 as D (6 bases). V lost 0 bases and J 9 bases, leaving 12 bases between the germline ends. There are 13 residues in the CDR3. Germline V gene sequence: CDR1 SQVTM, CDR2 ANQGSEA. The CDR3 loop is CSVEDYRGFEQFF. In DNA, the CDR3 is TGCAGCGTTGAAGATTATAGGGGGTTTGAGCAGTTCTTC.

In this sample, this clonotype turned up once. V and J are TRBV20-1 and TRBJ2-7; 11 nucleotides match TRBD1. The CDR3 is 15 residues long. Per germline, CDR1 DFQATT and CDR2 SNEGSKA (reference sequence). The V and J ends lost 3 bases and 5 bases, in that order; junction bases with no gene match: 9. CDR3 sequence reads: CSARERDRGFHEQYF. In DNA, the CDR3 is TGCAGTGCTAGGGAGCGGGACAGGGGGTTCCACGAGCAGTACTTC.

Of note for this clonotype: Germline is not matched at one junction end, which may reflect a read error. The rearrangement links TRBV2 to TRBJ1-2; weak D call: TRBD1 (6 bases). The CDR3 length is 14 residues. CDR1 and CDR2 from the germline V gene are SNHLY and FYNNEI. CDR3 bases: TGTGCCAGCAGTGATAGAAGGGGGACGTATGGCAACACCTTC. Translating it yields CASSDRRGTYGNTF. The full variable domain, with the rest looked up from reference TRBV2 and TRBJ1-2, is EPEVTQTPSHQVTQMGQEVILRCVPISNHLYFYWYRQILGQKVEFLVSFYNNEISEKSEIFDDQFSVERPDGSNFTLKIRSTKLEDSAMYFCASSDRRGTYGNTFGSGTRLTVV.

The table lists this clonotype with many counts. The chain recombines TRBV4-1 with TRBJ2-3; TRBD2 aligns across 7 bases. Trimming at V came to 2 bases and at J to 1 base, leaving 3 bases not matched to a gene. Germline-derived CDR1 and CDR2 are MGHRA and YSYEKL. The CDR3 extends over 15 amino acids. CDR3 coding DNA: TGCGCCAGCAGCCAAAGTGGGGGGGGCACAGATACGCAGTATTTT. Protein: CASSQSGGGTDTQYF.

As regards this clonotype: The conserved phenylalanine or tryptophan normally closing the CDR3 is absent here, so this likely arose from a read error. This rearrangement joins TRBV6-1 to TRBJ1-2; D uncertain. This CDR3 spans 15 amino acids. CDR1 MNHNS and CDR2 SASEGT come from the germline V gene. CDR3 amino acids: CACSEAFRSLYGYTS. CDR3 coding DNA: TGTGCCTGCAGTGAAGCTTTCCGGAGCCTCTATGGCTACACCTCC.